Shown below are 22 T cell receptor beta chains from a single sample sequenced in a study of blood T cell repertoires in COVID-19. Repertoires were generated with immunoSEQ multiplex PCR, while TCRdb's copy carries only in-frame clones and drops some. In the table there are more than 45,000 clones, 80% to 90% of which are singletons. Sequences were obtained from peripheral blood. The receptors were sampled from a woman in her sixties or seventies with active COVID-19.

This rearrangement joins TRBV19 to TRBJ2-3, with 8 bases aligning to TRBD2. CDR1 is LNHDA, CDR2 SQIVND, per germline (reference sequence). Germline trimming cut 2 bases from V and 8 bases from J; bases unmatched to any gene: 3. The CDR3 extends over 13 amino acids. CDR3 in DNA: TGTGCCAGTAGTATAACTAGCGGAAGTACGCAGTATTTT. Protein sequence: CASSITSGSTQYF.

The chain joins TRBV9 to TRBJ1-2, with a possible D match to TRBD1 (6 bases). CDR3 size: 16 residues. The germline V and J ends were trimmed by 0 bases and 4 bases, with 16 bases remaining between them. Germline V gene data show CDR1 as SGDLS and CDR2 as YYNGEE. In DNA form, the CDR3 reads TGTGCCAGCAGCGTAGACCCCAGCAGGGGCCTCTATGGCTACACCTTC. Its translation is CASSVDPSRGLYGYTF.

In regard to this clone: Other DNA variants within this sample encode the same CDR3. The chain links TRBV5-1 to TRBJ2-7, with 11 bases lining up with TRBD2. J was trimmed by 2 bases and V by 3 bases; bases with no gene match: 10. The CDR3 totals 17 residues. CDR1 and CDR2 (germline): SGHRS, YFSETQ. The CDR3 coding sequence is TGCGCCAGCAGCTCACGGCTAGCGGGAGGCCCCCCCTACGAGCAGTACTTC. Its protein product is CASSSRLAGGPPYEQYF.

Only one count was recorded for this clone. The same CDR3 also results from other DNA sequences found in this sample. The CDR3: CASSPTSTDTQYF. CDR3 DNA: TGTGCCAGCTCACCGACTAGCACAGATACGCAGTATTTT. This chain connects TRBV18 to TRBJ2-3; no clear D gene. The V gene lost 3 bases and the J gene lost 0 bases, with 4 bases spanning the gap. This CDR3 is 13 amino acids long. Looked up from germline, CDR1 is KGHSH and CDR2 is LQKENI.

This rearrangement joins TRBV9 to TRBJ2-7; 7 bases match TRBD2. Germline V gene lookup returns CDR1 SGDLS and CDR2 YYNGEE. The V and J ends lost 3 bases and 3 bases, in that order; junction bases with no gene match: 9. CDR3 length: 15 amino acids. Written as DNA, the CDR3 is TGTGCCAGCAGCGAGGGAGATAGCGGGTTCTACGAGCAGTACTTC. Translation: CASSEGDSGFYEQYF.

This chain joins TRBV18 and TRBJ2-3; 8 bases are a match to TRBD1. Germline V gene lookup returns CDR1 KGHSH and CDR2 LQKENI. The CDR3 contains 15 residues. J lost 3 bases, V lost 6 bases, and 8 bases had no gene match. CDR3 in amino acids: CASSPDRGRTDTQYF. DNA of the CDR3: TGTGCCAGCTCCCCCGACAGGGGTCGGACAGATACGCAGTATTTT. The full variable domain, rest sourced from reference TRBV18 and TRBJ2-3, is NAGVMQNPRHLVRRRGQEARLRCSPMKGHSHVYWYRQLPEEGLKFMVYLQKENIIDESGMPKERFSAEFPKEGPSILRIQQVVRGDSAAYFCASSPDRGRTDTQYFGPGTRLTVL.

The chain employs TRBV9 and TRBJ2-3; 9 bases align to TRBD1. The germline V gene encodes CDR1 SGDLS and CDR2 YYNGEE. Germline trimming cut 0 bases from V and 2 bases from J; bases unmatched to any gene: 4. The CDR3 length is 16 residues. Here the CDR3 DNA reads TGTGCCAGCAGCGTAGGGGGGACAGGGTTCACAGATACGCAGTATTTT. Translating it yields CASSVGGTGFTDTQYF. Filled out from reference TRBV9 and TRBJ2-3, the complete variable domain reads DSGVTQTPKHLITATGQRVTLRCSPRSGDLSVYWYQQSLDQGLQFLIQYYNGEERAKGNILERFSAQQFPDLHSELNLSSLELGDSALYFCASSVGGTGFTDTQYFGPGTRLTVL.

The chain uses TRBV9 and TRBJ1-5, with TRBD1 as a possible D gene (5 bases). Germline lookup yields CDR1 SGDLS and CDR2 YYNGEE. The CDR3 has 18 amino acids. Trimming pared 9 bases from V and 0 bases from J, leaving 25 bases between. CDR3 protein: CAKGWGGRPIYSNQPQHF. The CDR3 DNA reads TGTGCCAAAGGATGGGGGGGTCGACCGATATATAGCAATCAGCCCCAGCATTTT.

This clone occurred a few times. The chain employs TRBV28 and TRBJ2-7; tentatively, D is TRBD1 (5 bases). The ends were cut back, 6 bases at V and 3 bases at J, with 18 bases in the middle. Germline-derived CDR1 and CDR2 are MDHEN and SYDVKM. This CDR3 contains 15 residues. CDR3 sequence reads: CASSRTSPGHYEQYF. The CDR3 DNA is TGTGCCAGCAGCAGGACCAGCCCCGGACACTACGAGCAGTACTTC.

The V call is TRBV27, the J call TRBJ1-2, with TRBD1 matching over 8 bases. The CDR3 has 14 residues. Germline loops: CDR1 MNHEY, CDR2 SMNVEV (reference sequence). With 4 bases clipped from V and 5 bases from J, the junction kept 6 bases outside the gene matches. CDR3 amino acids: CASSSPTGEYGYTF. For the CDR3, the DNA is TGTGCCAGCAGTTCCCCGACAGGGGAGTATGGCTACACCTTC.

V usage is TRBV27 and J usage is TRBJ2-5, with D possibly matching TRBD1 (5 bases). With 4 bases removed from V and 5 bases from J, the gap between germline ends came to 17 bases. Germline V CDR1 and CDR2: MNHEY, SMNVEV (reference sequence). CDR3 length: 15 amino acids. The CDR3 here is CASSSASGPWETQYF. The CDR3 DNA follows: TGTGCCAGCAGTTCGGCCTCAGGGCCTTGGGAGACCCAGTACTTC.

This chain uses TRBV5-1 with TRBJ2-3, with 8 bases matching TRBD2. V shed 0 bases and J 0 bases; nucleotides not matched to a gene: 3. Germline-derived CDR1 and CDR2 are SGHRS and YFSETQ. The CDR3 length is 16 residues. The CDR3 region is CASSLDASGSTDTQYF. CDR3 coding DNA: TGCGCCAGCAGCTTGGATGCTAGCGGGAGCACAGATACGCAGTATTTT.

This clone was seen a single time. The DNA of the CDR3 is TGTGCCAGCAGACCTGGACTAGCGGGACAGACCCAGTACTTC. Translated, it gives CASRPGLAGQTQYF. The rearrangement joins TRBV5-8 to TRBJ2-5, with 12 positions matching TRBD2. This CDR3 is built from 14 residues. CDR1 is SGHTS, CDR2 YDEGEE, per germline. V lost 5 bases and J lost 6; bases outside the gene matches: 5.

The chain has TRBV11-2 and TRBJ2-1; 7 bases agree with TRBD2. The J segment lost 4 bases and the V segment lost 3 bases, leaving 12 bases of the junction unmatched. Germline-derived CDR1 and CDR2 are SGHAT and FQNNGV. The CDR3 consists of 17 residues. The CDR3 DNA reads TGTGCCAGCAGCTTCACCTTTGAGTGGGAGGGGTACAATGAGCAGTTCTTC. Amino acid sequence: CASSFTFEWEGYNEQFF.

V gene TRBV28 combines with J gene TRBJ1-3; D gene ambiguous. Trimming removed 3 bases at V and 1 base at J, with 7 bases between. CDR1 is MDHEN, CDR2 SYDVKM, per germline. There are 14 residues in the CDR3. DNA for the CDR3: TGTGCCAGCAGTTTTCCCAGGTCTGGAAACACCATATATTTT. This codes for CASSFPRSGNTIYF.

V is TRBV7-8 and J is TRBJ2-6; TRBD1 might be the D (5 bases). This CDR3 region has 19 residues. V was pared by 0 bases and J by 0 bases, with 15 bases between. Per the germline V gene, CDR1 is SGHVS and CDR2 is FQNEAQ. The CDR3 nucleotides are TGTGCCAGCAGCTTAGCTCCCCGGACATATAGCTCTGGGGCCAACGTCCTGACTTTC. This gives the protein CASSLAPRTYSSGANVLTF.

The V gene is TRBV28, the J gene TRBJ1-2; D uncertain. The V gene lost 2 bases and the J gene lost 3 bases, with 19 bases spanning the gap. The germline V gene has CDR1 MDHEN and CDR2 SYDVKM. CDR3 length equals 17 residues. CDR3 nucleotide sequence: TGTGCCAGCAGTTTACGCCTAGTGAAGGCTATATACTATGGCTACACCTTC. Protein product: CASSLRLVKAIYYGYTF.

This clone has more than one count but fewer than ten. The chain carries TRBV5-4 and TRBJ1-2, with a weak D call TRBD1 (5 bases). The V end was cut by 4 bases, the J end by 5 bases, with 9 bases between. CDR1 is SGHNT and CDR2 is YYREEE in the germline V gene (reference sequence). The CDR3 length is 12 residues. CDR3 loop: CASSPQGYGYTF. CDR3 sequence (DNA): TGTGCCAGCAGCCCCCAGGGATATGGCTACACCTTC.

This CDR3 reads CASSFGLAGGSDTQYF. CDR3 bases: TGCGCCAGCAGCTTCGGACTAGCGGGAGGGTCAGATACGCAGTATTTT. The V and J genes are TRBV5-1 and TRBJ2-3, with 15 nucleotides matching TRBD2. Germline V gene lookup returns CDR1 SGHRS and CDR2 YFSETQ. V trimming: 2 bases; J trimming: 4 bases; junction bases outside the gene matches: 2. There are 16 residues in the CDR3.

The rearrangement uses TRBV2 and TRBJ2-7; D gene ambiguous. V was shortened by 5 bases and J by 4 bases, with 6 bases between the two germline ends. The CDR3 totals 11 residues. CDR1 SNHLY and CDR2 FYNNEI come from the germline V gene. CDR3 nucleotide sequence: TGTGCCAGCAGTCCACAGTACGAGCAGTACTTC. This gives the protein CASSPQYEQYF.

The chain uses TRBV21-1 and TRBJ1-1; the table's D call of TRBD1 was not tested on the DNA. TRBV21-1 is noted as a pseudogene. This CDR3 is 17 amino acids long. As DNA, the CDR3 is TGTGCCAGCAGCGCCCGGGACAGGGGAAGGCTGAACACTGAAGCTTTCTTT. It translates to CASSARDRGRLNTEAFF.

This chain links TRBV18 with TRBJ1-6; D is unresolved. Germline V gives CDR1 KGHSH, CDR2 LQKENI. CDR3 length: 14 amino acids. V shed 6 bases and J shed 0 bases, with 6 bases lying between them. In DNA form, the CDR3 reads TGTGCCAGCTCTGCGAGCTCCTATAATTCACCCCTCCACTTT. Translating gives CASSASSYNSPLHF.